The 19 T cell receptor beta chains below were found in one sample sequenced in a study of shared clonotypes between healthy human individuals. Repertoires were generated with immunoSEQ multiplex PCR, while TCRdb's copy carries only in-frame clones and drops some. In the table there are 1.4 million to 1.5 million clones, roughly 96% of which are singletons. The sample was naive CD4+ T cells sorted from blood. Subset reported: CD45RA+ positively selected. The receptors derive from a man aged 25 to 40 in good health.

The chain carries TRBV11-3 and TRBJ2-1; D not certain. Germline V gene data show CDR1 as SGHNT and CDR2 as YENEEA. CDR3 size: 15 residues. Trimming shortened V by 2 bases and J by 1 base, and 9 bases separated the two germline ends. The CDR3 loop is CASSLTGKSYNEQFF. DNA for the CDR3: TGTGCCAGCAGCTTAACGGGTAAATCCTACAATGAGCAGTTCTTC.

The rearrangement joins TRBV7-6 to TRBJ2-7, with D perhaps TRBD2 (5 bases). V lost 5 bases and J 0 bases, leaving 11 bases between the germline ends. CDR1 is SGHVS, CDR2 FNYEAQ, per germline. This CDR3 is 14 amino acids long. CDR3 residues: CASSLEAASYEQYF. In DNA, the CDR3 is TGTGCCAGCAGCCTCGAAGCGGCCTCCTACGAGCAGTACTTC.

The chain carries TRBV7-6 and TRBJ1-1, with TRBD1 as a possible D gene (6 bases). The CDR3 sequence is 15 residues long. Germline V gene data show CDR1 as SGHVS and CDR2 as FNYEAQ. Trimming cost V 4 bases and J 4 bases, with 16 bases left between them. The CDR3 DNA sequence: TGTGCCAGCAGCTACCCCGGGAGGGGGGCCACTGAAGCTTTCTTT. Protein: CASSYPGRGATEAFF.

This chain uses TRBV29-1 with TRBJ2-7, with 14 bases fitting TRBD2. CDR3 length: 15 amino acids. V lost 6 bases and J lost 2; bases outside the gene matches: 6. Germline V lookup: CDR1 SQVTM, CDR2 ANQGSEA. CDR3 nucleotides: TGCAGCGTGGGACTAGCGGGAGTCCGGACCTACGAGCAGTACTTC. Translated, it gives CSVGLAGVRTYEQYF.

The chain links TRBV29-1 to TRBJ2-3; D may correspond to TRBD1 or TRBD2 (5 bases each). CDR1 SQVTM and CDR2 ANQGSEA come from the germline V gene. V was shortened by 4 bases and J by 0 bases, with 17 bases between the two germline ends. The length of the CDR3 is 16 residues. The CDR3 DNA follows: TGCAGCGTTGTGGGGGACCGGGACCCAAGCACAGATACGCAGTATTTT. This gives the protein CSVVGDRDPSTDTQYF.

The chain recombines TRBV7-9 with TRBJ1-2, with 8 bases identical to TRBD1. The V segment lost 5 bases and the J segment 9 bases; nucleotides outside the gene matches: 17. The CDR3 totals 16 residues. The germline V gene has CDR1 SEHNR and CDR2 FQNEAQ (reference sequence). CDR3 loop: CASSDSQGDRKARYTF. CDR3 bases: TGTGCCAGCAGCGATTCACAGGGGGACAGAAAAGCGCGCTACACCTTC.

The gene calls are TRBV6-1 and TRBJ2-1; no reliable D call. V lost 1 base, J lost 12 bases, and 10 bases lay in between. The CDR3 extends over 12 amino acids. Germline CDR1 is MNHNS and CDR2 is SASEGT. CDR3 protein: CASSEVGRGQFF. Written as DNA, the CDR3 is TGTGCCAGCAGTGAAGTCGGGCGTGGGCAGTTCTTC.

The chain has TRBV7-9 and TRBJ2-3; TRBD2 aligns across 11 bases. Germline V gene data show CDR1 as SEHNR and CDR2 as FQNEAQ (reference sequence). The length of the CDR3 is 16 residues. The junction had 5 bases not matched to a gene; V was cut back by 1 base and J by 5 bases. CDR3 amino acids: CASSLVLAGAGDTQYF. CDR3 DNA sequence: TGTGCCAGCAGCTTAGTACTAGCGGGAGCCGGAGATACGCAGTATTTT. The complete variable domain, with remaining parts taken from reference TRBV7-9 and TRBJ2-3, reads DTGVSQNPRHKITKRGQNVTFRCDPISEHNRLYWYRQTLGQGPEFLTYFQNEAQLEKSRLLSDRFSAERPKGSFSTLEIQRTEQGDSAMYLCASSLVLAGAGDTQYFGPGTRLTVL.

This chain uses TRBV6-4 with TRBJ2-1; no clear D. This CDR3 has 13 residues. Germline values: CDR1 MRHNA, CDR2 SNTAGT. Trimming removed 5 bases from V and 8 bases from J, with 13 bases in between. As DNA, the CDR3 is TGTGCCAGCAGTATTGCCCCAAGGGATGAGCAGTTCTTC. Translating gives CASSIAPRDEQFF.

The chain carries TRBV9 and TRBJ2-7, with 9 bases that match TRBD1. This CDR3 spans 14 amino acids. V lost 3 bases, J lost 6 bases, and 7 bases stayed unmatched. Per germline, CDR1 SGDLS and CDR2 YYNGEE. Here the CDR3 reads CASSASGQGFEQYF. The CDR3 DNA reads as TGTGCCAGCAGCGCTTCGGGACAGGGCTTCGAGCAGTACTTC.

The chain couples TRBV5-1 to TRBJ2-1, with 9 positions matching TRBD2. The V gene end was trimmed by 0 bases and the J gene end by 4 bases; junction bases not matched to a gene: 8. CDR1 and CDR2 from the germline V gene are SGHRS and YFSETQ. The CDR3 extends over 17 amino acids. For the CDR3, the DNA is TGCGCCAGCAGCTTGGTTGCTAGCGGGGACCTTTACAATGAGCAGTTCTTC. Its protein is CASSLVASGDLYNEQFF.

The rearrangement joins TRBV9 to TRBJ2-7; D perhaps matches TRBD1 (5 bases). Trimming stripped 4 bases from V and 4 bases from J, with 18 bases between. Germline CDR1 reads SGDLS; CDR2 reads YYNGEE. This CDR3 is 15 amino acids long. CDR3 sequence: CASSPRLDIGYEQYF. CDR3 nucleotides: TGTGCCAGCAGCCCGAGACTGGACATCGGGTACGAGCAGTACTTC.

The rearrangement links TRBV6-9 to TRBJ2-1, with 9 nucleotides matching TRBD1. Germline trimming cut 7 bases from V and 16 bases from J; bases unmatched to any gene: 32. CDR3 length: 19 residues. CDR1 is MNHGY, CDR2 SVAAGI, per germline. CDR3 loop: CASNKGQGNNEQYHVNPFF. The DNA of the CDR3 is TGTGCCAGCAACAAGGGACAGGGAAATAATGAGCAGTACCACGTCAACCCCTTCTTC.

The chain joins TRBV5-1 to TRBJ2-7, with 8 positions matching TRBD1. From germline, CDR1 is SGHRS and CDR2 YFSETQ. V lost 5 bases to trimming and J lost 0 bases; unmatched junction nucleotides: 4. The CDR3 is 14 amino acids. CDR3 residues: CASSHRGFSYEQYF. CDR3 sequence (DNA): TGCGCCAGCAGTCACAGGGGGTTCTCCTACGAGCAGTACTTC.

In its sample, this clone was seen once. The rearrangement uses TRBV30 and TRBJ2-6; no definite D call. Trimming pared 8 bases from V and 0 bases from J, leaving 8 bases between. The CDR3 has 13 amino acids. CDR1 is GTSNPN, CDR2 SVGIG, per germline (reference sequence). The CDR3 coding sequence is TGTGCCACAGACCCCTCTGGGGCCAACGTCCTGACTTTC. Translated: CATDPSGANVLTF. The entire variable domain, with the rest obtained from reference TRBV30 and TRBJ2-6, is as follows: SQTIHQWPATLVQPVGSPLSLECTVEGTSNPNLYWYRQAAGRGLQLLFYSVGIGQISSEVPQNLSASRPQDRQFILSSKKLLLSDSGFYLCATDPSGANVLTFGAGSRLTVL.

A remark on this clone: One junction end disagrees with the germline gene, perhaps due to a read error. This rearrangement joins TRBV10-1 to TRBJ2-1; 8 positions match TRBD2. Germline V gene data show CDR1 as WNHNN and CDR2 as SYGVQD (reference sequence). This CDR3 is 13 amino acids long. The CDR3 DNA sequence: TGCGCCAGCAGTGAGCTACTTAGCGGGACCCCACTCTTC. Amino acid sequence: CASSELLSGTPLF.

The chain employs TRBV9 and TRBJ2-3, with TRBD2 matching over 14 bases. Trimming removed 4 bases from V and 0 bases from J; junction bases left unmatched: 10. Germline assignment: CDR1 SGDLS and CDR2 YYNGEE. This CDR3 contains 19 residues. The CDR3 DNA is TGTGCCAGCAGCCTATACCCGGGGACTAGCGGGGGAAGCACAGATACGCAGTATTTT. It specifies CASSLYPGTSGGSTDTQYF.

The chain joins TRBV27 to TRBJ2-4; the match to TRBD2 covers 8 bases. The CDR3 has 15 amino acids. The germline CDR1 and CDR2 sequences are MNHEY and SMNVEV (reference sequence). With 5 bases clipped from V and 3 bases from J, the junction kept 6 bases outside the gene matches. The CDR3 is CASSVAGSSKNIQYF. CDR3 nucleotide sequence: TGTGCCAGCAGTGTAGCGGGGTCAAGCAAAAACATTCAGTACTTC.

The chain uses TRBV6-4 and TRBJ2-2; D is unresolved. In germline, CDR1 is MRHNA, CDR2 SNTAGT. Trimming stripped 4 bases from V and 0 bases from J, with 6 bases between. CDR3 length equals 14 residues. CDR3 sequence reads: CASSAESNTGELFF. As DNA, the CDR3 is TGTGCCAGCAGTGCAGAGTCGAACACCGGGGAGCTGTTTTTT.